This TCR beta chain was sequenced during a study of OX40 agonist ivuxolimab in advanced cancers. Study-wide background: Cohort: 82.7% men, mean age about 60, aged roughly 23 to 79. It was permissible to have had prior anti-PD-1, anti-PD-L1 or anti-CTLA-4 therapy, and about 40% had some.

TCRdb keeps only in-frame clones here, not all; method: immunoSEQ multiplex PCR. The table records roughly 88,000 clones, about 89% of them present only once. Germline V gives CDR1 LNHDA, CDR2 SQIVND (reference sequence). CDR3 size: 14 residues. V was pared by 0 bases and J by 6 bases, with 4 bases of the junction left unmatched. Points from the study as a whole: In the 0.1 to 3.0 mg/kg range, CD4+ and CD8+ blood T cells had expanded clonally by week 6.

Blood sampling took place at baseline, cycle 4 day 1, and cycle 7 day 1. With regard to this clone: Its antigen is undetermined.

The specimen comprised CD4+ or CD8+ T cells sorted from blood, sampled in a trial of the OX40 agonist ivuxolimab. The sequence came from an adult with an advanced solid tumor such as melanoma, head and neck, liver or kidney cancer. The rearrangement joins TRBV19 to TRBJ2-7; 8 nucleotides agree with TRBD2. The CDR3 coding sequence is TGTGCCAGTAGTATAGATCGGACTAGCACCGAGCAGTACTTC. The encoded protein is CASSIDRTSTEQYF.